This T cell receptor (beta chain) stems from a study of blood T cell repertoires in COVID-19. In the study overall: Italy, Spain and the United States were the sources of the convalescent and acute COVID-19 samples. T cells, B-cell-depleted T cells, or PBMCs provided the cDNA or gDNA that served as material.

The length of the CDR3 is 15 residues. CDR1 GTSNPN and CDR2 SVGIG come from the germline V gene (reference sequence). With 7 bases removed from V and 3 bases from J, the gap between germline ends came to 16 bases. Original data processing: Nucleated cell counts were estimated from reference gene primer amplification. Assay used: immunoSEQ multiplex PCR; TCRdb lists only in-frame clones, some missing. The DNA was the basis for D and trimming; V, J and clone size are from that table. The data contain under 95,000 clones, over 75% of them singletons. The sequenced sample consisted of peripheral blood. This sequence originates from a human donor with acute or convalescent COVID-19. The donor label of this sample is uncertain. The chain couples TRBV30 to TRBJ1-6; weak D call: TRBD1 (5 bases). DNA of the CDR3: TGTGCCTCCCTAGCCGGGGGATACTATAATTCACCCCTCCACTTT. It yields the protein CASLAGGYYNSPLHF.